The 18 T cell receptor beta chains below come from one sample, sequenced in a study of blood T cell repertoires in COVID-19. Profiled with immunoSEQ multiplex PCR; TCRdb holds only in-frame clones, not every one. The table lists 150,000 to 200,000 clones, roughly 84% of them singletons. Sample: peripheral blood. Every receptor here comes from a woman in her fifties or sixties with COVID-19, enrolled during active disease.

This clone was found once. The rearrangement uses TRBV10-3 and TRBJ1-1; possible D gene TRBD1, 6 bases. Germline values: CDR1 ENHRY, CDR2 SYGVKD. V was trimmed by 0 bases and J by 1 base, leaving 12 bases between them. The CDR3 has 16 residues. The CDR3 spells CAISESSGVPNTEAFF. The CDR3 DNA reads as TGTGCCATCAGTGAGTCGTCAGGGGTCCCGAACACTGAAGCTTTCTTT.

This chain uses TRBV6-6 with TRBJ1-4; 9 bases line up with TRBD1. The CDR3 contains 14 residues. V lost 4 bases, J lost 4 bases, and 1 base stayed unmatched. CDR1 is MNHNY, CDR2 SVGAGI, per germline (reference sequence). CDR3 residues: CASSWGQGNEKLFF. CDR3 DNA sequence: TGTGCCAGCAGTTGGGGACAGGGTAATGAAAAACTGTTTTTT.

This clone was observed a single time. This rearrangement joins TRBV27 to TRBJ1-2, with TRBD1 identical over 11 bases. The V gene end was trimmed by 3 bases and the J gene end by 0 bases; junction bases not matched to a gene: 9. There are 18 residues in the CDR3. Looked up from germline, CDR1 is MNHEY and CDR2 is SMNVEV (reference sequence). The CDR3 DNA reads TGTGCCAGCAGTTTGAAAGGGACAGGGGGTCCCTCTAACTATGGCTACACCTTC. Protein product: CASSLKGTGGPSNYGYTF.

The V and J genes are TRBV5-1 and TRBJ2-3; no clear D gene. Trimming left V 4 bases short and J 0 bases short, with 15 bases between. Germline V gene sequence: CDR1 SGHRS, CDR2 YFSETQ. The CDR3 spans 16 residues. The CDR3 bases are TGCGCCAGCAGCCCAACCCCCCAGGAAAGCACAGATACGCAGTATTTT. This codes for CASSPTPQESTDTQYF.

V gene TRBV13 combines with J gene TRBJ1-6; tentative D call: TRBD1 (5 bases). The germline V gene has CDR1 PRHDT and CDR2 FYEKMQ (reference sequence). V was clipped by 4 bases and J by 11 bases, with 18 bases between them. The CDR3 is 15 residues long. CDR3 region: CASSSRVDLDTPLHF. The CDR3 bases are TGTGCCAGCAGCTCGAGAGTAGATCTGGACACACCCCTCCACTTT.

This chain connects TRBV4-3 to TRBJ2-7; 11 bases are a match to TRBD1. The CDR3 spans 16 residues. Germline loops: CDR1 LGHNA, CDR2 YSLEER. The J segment lost 3 bases and the V segment lost 0 bases, leaving 4 bases of the junction unmatched. The CDR3 bases are TGCGCCAGCAGCCAAGAATGGACAGGGGGCGGCTACGAGCAGTACTTC. Translated, it gives CASSQEWTGGGYEQYF.

In its sample, this clone was seen a few times. The rearrangement uses TRBV12-3 or TRBV12-4 and TRBJ1-5, with a possible D match to TRBD1 (5 bases). V lost 5 bases, J lost 7 bases, and 12 bases lay in between. The CDR3 sequence is 13 residues long. The CDR3 DNA follows: TGTGCCAGCAGTGCGGCGGGGGGACAGCCCCAGCATTTT. It translates to CASSAAGGQPQHF.

The CDR3 bases are TGTGCCAGCAGCCCCCCGGGTCTAGGGGCAGGGACCGGGGAGCTGTTTTTT. Its translation is CASSPPGLGAGTGELFF. This chain joins TRBV7-9 and TRBJ2-2, with D tentatively TRBD1 (5 bases). Germline CDR1 reads SEHNR; CDR2 reads FQNEAQ (reference sequence). The CDR3 consists of 17 residues. Trimming removed 5 bases from V and 5 bases from J, with 21 bases in between.

J is TRBJ2-5 and V is TRBV19, with D possibly being TRBD1 (6 bases). V was trimmed by 6 bases and J by 4 bases, leaving 15 bases between them. Germline assignment: CDR1 LNHDA and CDR2 SQIVND (reference sequence). There are 14 residues in the CDR3. CDR3 protein: CASRAPGAGETQYF. The CDR3, as DNA: TGTGCCAGTAGGGCCCCAGGGGCGGGAGAGACCCAGTACTTC. Full variable domain (rest looked up from reference TRBV19 and TRBJ2-5): DGGITQSPKYLFRKEGQNVTLSCEQNLNHDAMYWYRQDPGQGLRLIYYSQIVNDFQKGDIAEGYSVSREKKESFPLTVTSAQKNPTAFYLCASRAPGAGETQYFGPGTRLLVL.

This chain links TRBV13 with TRBJ2-5, with TRBD2 as a possible D gene (7 bases). The V and J ends lost 1 base and 5 bases respectively, with 14 bases between them. The germline CDR1 and CDR2 sequences are PRHDT and FYEKMQ (reference sequence). CDR3 length equals 15 residues. The CDR3 spells CASSLVGGGHETQYF. The CDR3 DNA reads TGTGCCAGCAGCTTAGTAGGGGGGGGGCACGAGACCCAGTACTTC.

The chain has TRBV6-1 and TRBJ1-2; D is ambiguous. V was clipped by 2 bases and J by 4 bases, with 14 bases between them. Germline V lookup: CDR1 MNHNS, CDR2 SASEGT. This CDR3 spans 15 amino acids. CDR3 bases: TGTGCCAGCAGTGAACCTTGGGGAGGGAGCTATGGCTACACCTTC. It specifies CASSEPWGGSYGYTF.

The chain is built from TRBV11-2 and TRBJ2-7; 10 bases agree with TRBD1. The CDR3 spans 14 residues. V was clipped by 5 bases and J by 3 bases; unmatched bases: 4. The germline V gene encodes CDR1 SGHAT and CDR2 FQNNGV. The CDR3 sequence: CASSHRTGGYEQYF. The CDR3 nucleotides read TGTGCCAGCAGCCATAGGACAGGGGGCTACGAGCAGTACTTC.

The chain employs TRBV19 and TRBJ2-7; 12 bases are a match to TRBD1. J gave up 4 bases and V 5 bases, and 6 bases lay outside the gene matches. Germline values: CDR1 LNHDA, CDR2 SQIVND (reference sequence). The CDR3 consists of 15 residues. This CDR3 is CASSPSGQGAYEQYF. The CDR3 DNA reads TGTGCCAGTAGTCCCTCGGGACAGGGGGCTTACGAGCAGTACTTC.

The chain has TRBV10-3 and TRBJ2-5; TRBD2 matches 10 bases. The CDR3 sequence is 15 residues long. CDR1 is ENHRY, CDR2 SYGVKD, per germline. V dropped 7 bases and J dropped 3; count of bases not matched to a gene: 8. The CDR3: CAIMSGGAGEETQYF. DNA for the CDR3: TGTGCCATCATGAGCGGGGGGGCCGGCGAAGAGACCCAGTACTTC.

The V call is TRBV7-2, the J call TRBJ2-7, with 11 nucleotides matching TRBD2. The length of the CDR3 is 16 residues. Germline loops: CDR1 SGHTA, CDR2 FQGNSA. The V and J ends lost 6 bases and 2 bases, in that order; junction bases with no gene match: 9. CDR3 DNA sequence: TGTGCCAGCAGAAGTAGCGGGGGGGCCGCTGCCTACGAGCAGTACTTC. Translated, it gives CASRSSGGAAAYEQYF.

The rearrangement uses TRBV6-2 or TRBV6-3 and TRBJ1-6, with D possibly TRBD1 on 5 matching bases. Trimming cost V 4 bases and J 2 bases, with 12 bases left between them. Germline V gene lookup returns CDR1 MNHEY and CDR2 SVGEGT. The CDR3 covers 16 residues. The CDR3 nucleotides read TGTGCCAGCAGTTTGGACACGGAGACCTATAATTCACCCCTCCACTTT. It encodes CASSLDTETYNSPLHF.

The V gene is TRBV15, the J gene TRBJ2-5; weak D call: TRBD2 (6 bases). V lost 0 bases to trimming and J lost 4 bases, with 12 bases between them. This CDR3 comprises 15 residues. Germline CDR1 reads LNHNV; CDR2 reads YYDKDF (reference sequence). CDR3 amino acids: CATSRDLGGLETQYF. In DNA, the CDR3 is TGTGCCACCAGCAGAGATCTGGGGGGTTTAGAGACCCAGTACTTC.

The chain employs TRBV7-3 and TRBJ2-7, with D possibly being TRBD1 (5 bases). CDR1 and CDR2 from the germline V gene are SGHTA and FQGTGA. The CDR3 spans 15 residues. V was shortened by 2 bases and J by 5 bases, with 16 bases between the two germline ends. The CDR3 loop is CASSLAAGNPHEQYF. As DNA, the CDR3 is TGTGCCAGCAGCTTAGCGGCAGGGAATCCCCACGAGCAGTACTTC.